This T cell receptor (beta chain) appears in the sequencing data of a study of T cell responses to AZD1222 COVID-19 vaccine. Only in-frame clones appear in the TCRdb table, and some are missing; sequencing was by immunoSEQ multiplex PCR. The table has some 150,000 clones, about nine tenths seen once. Germline assignment: CDR1 LNHNV and CDR2 YYDKDF (reference sequence). The CDR3 totals 15 residues. V dropped 3 bases and J dropped 6 bases, with 15 bases sitting between them. This sequence joins TRBV15 and TRBJ2-1; D is ambiguous. This receptor was obtained from an adult in good health. The starting material was peripheral blood, obtained on day 0 of AZD1222 vaccination. The CDR3 bases are TGTGCCACCAGCAGGACAACTCCGGACGGCAATGAGCAGTTCTTC. Protein: CATSRTTPDGNEQFF.